What follows are 5 T cell receptor beta chains derived from one specimen sequenced in a study of blood T cells in healthy people across ages. PCR was performed a second time for roughly 7 to 11 cycles using a sample-barcoded 5' primer and a J-beta primer mix. A single record per CDR3 protein comes from TCRdb applying MiXCR to the 5' RACE reads. The sample shows 550,000 to 750,000 distinct CDR3 sequences, roughly 21% of them seen only once. Sequenced: blood. Every receptor here comes from a man between 65 and 80 years old in good health.

V usage is TRBV10-3 and J usage is TRBJ1-1, with a weak D call TRBD1 (5 bases). Germline loops: CDR1 ENHRY, CDR2 SYGVKD. The CDR3 covers 13 residues. V was cut by 7 bases and J by 3 bases, with 12 bases left in between. The CDR3 DNA sequence: TGTGCCATCACTGGGGGGGAGGACACTGAAGCTTTCTTT. As protein: CAITGGEDTEAFF.

At least ten counts were recorded for this clonotype. The rearrangement uses TRBV29-1 and TRBJ2-7; 9 nucleotides line up with TRBD1. The CDR3 length is 16 residues. Germline trimming cut 0 bases from V and 2 bases from J; bases unmatched to any gene: 8. Germline V gene data show CDR1 as SQVTM and CDR2 as ANQGSEA. CDR3 residues: CSVEEGGQGQAYEQYF. The CDR3 DNA reads as TGCAGCGTTGAAGAGGGGGGACAGGGCCAAGCCTACGAGCAGTACTTC.

The chain combines TRBV7-2 with TRBJ2-7; maybe TRBD2 (6 bases). Trimming took off 4 bases at V and 3 bases at J, with 16 bases between the two ends. CDR3 length: 15 amino acids. In germline, CDR1 is SGHTA, CDR2 FQGNSA. The CDR3 DNA sequence: TGTGCCAGCAGCTATTTAAGCGGGTCTCACTACGAGCAGTACTTC. Translation gives CASSYLSGSHYEQYF.

V usage is TRBV18 and J usage is TRBJ2-3; D is unclear. CDR3 length: 15 residues. CDR1 KGHSH and CDR2 LQKENI come from the germline V gene. Trimming cost V 4 bases and J 1 base, with 12 bases left between them. The CDR3 protein is CASSRPYSGTDTQYF. The CDR3, as DNA: TGTGCCAGCTCACGACCATACTCGGGCACAGATACGCAGTATTTT.

The chain recombines TRBV6-2 or TRBV6-3 with TRBJ2-5; D not resolved. Germline V gene data show CDR1 as MNHEY and CDR2 as SVGEGT. V lost 6 bases and J lost 4, with 18 bases in between. The CDR3 has 15 amino acids. The CDR3 here is CASRDQTVELETQYF. DNA of the CDR3: TGTGCCAGCAGAGACCAGACCGTGGAATTAGAGACCCAGTACTTC.